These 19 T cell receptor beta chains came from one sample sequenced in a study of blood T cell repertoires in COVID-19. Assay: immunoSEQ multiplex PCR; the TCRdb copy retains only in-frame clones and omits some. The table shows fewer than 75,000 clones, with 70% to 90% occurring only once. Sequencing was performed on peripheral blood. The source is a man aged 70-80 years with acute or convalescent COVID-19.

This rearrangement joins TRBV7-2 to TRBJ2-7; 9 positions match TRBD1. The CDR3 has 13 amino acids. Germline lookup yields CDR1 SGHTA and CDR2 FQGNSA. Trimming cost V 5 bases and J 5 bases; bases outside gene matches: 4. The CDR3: CASSDRTGDEQYF. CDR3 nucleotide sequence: TGTGCCAGCAGCGACAGGACAGGGGACGAGCAGTACTTC.

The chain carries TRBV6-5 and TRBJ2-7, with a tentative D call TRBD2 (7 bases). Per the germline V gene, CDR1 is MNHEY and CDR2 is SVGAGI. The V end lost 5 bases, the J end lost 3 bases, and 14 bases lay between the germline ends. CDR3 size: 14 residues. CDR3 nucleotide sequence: TGTGCCAGCAGTCCGAGGGAGGGGGGCTACGAGCAGTACTTC. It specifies CASSPREGGYEQYF.

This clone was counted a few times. CDR3 coding DNA: TGCGCCAGCAGTGAGTCCGGGCAGCGGGGGGTCAAGGGAGATACGCAGTATTTT. Translating it yields CASSESGQRGVKGDTQYF. This chain uses TRBV10-2 with TRBJ2-3; TRBD2 matches at 9 bases. V lost 0 bases and J lost 5; bases outside the gene matches: 12. CDR1 is WSHSY, CDR2 SAAADI, per germline. The CDR3 length is 18 residues.

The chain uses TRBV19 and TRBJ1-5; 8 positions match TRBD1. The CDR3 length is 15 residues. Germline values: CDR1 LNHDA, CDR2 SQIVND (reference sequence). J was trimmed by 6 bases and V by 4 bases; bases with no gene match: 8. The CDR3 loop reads CASSTTQGAGQPQHF. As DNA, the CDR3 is TGTGCCAGTAGTACCACCCAGGGGGCAGGTCAGCCCCAGCATTTT.

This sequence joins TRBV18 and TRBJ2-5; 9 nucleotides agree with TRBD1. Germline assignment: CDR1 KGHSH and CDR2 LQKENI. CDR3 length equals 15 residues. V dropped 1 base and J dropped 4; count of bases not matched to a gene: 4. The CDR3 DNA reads TGTGCCAGCTCACCACGTTCACAGGGGGCAGAGACCCAGTACTTC. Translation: CASSPRSQGAETQYF.

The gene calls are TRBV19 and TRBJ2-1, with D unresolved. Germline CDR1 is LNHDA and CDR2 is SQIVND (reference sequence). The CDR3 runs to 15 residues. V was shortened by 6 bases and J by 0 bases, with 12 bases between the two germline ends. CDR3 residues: CASRPALSSYNEQFF. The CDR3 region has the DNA TGTGCCAGTAGACCCGCATTGAGCTCCTACAATGAGCAGTTCTTC.

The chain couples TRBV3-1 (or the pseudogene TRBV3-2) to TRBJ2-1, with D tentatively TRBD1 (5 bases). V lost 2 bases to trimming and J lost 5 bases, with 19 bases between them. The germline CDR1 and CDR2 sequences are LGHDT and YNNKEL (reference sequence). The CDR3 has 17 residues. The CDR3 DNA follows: TGTGCCAGCAGCCAACCCCACTGGACAAGGGGCGACAATGAGCAGTTCTTC. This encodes CASSQPHWTRGDNEQFF.

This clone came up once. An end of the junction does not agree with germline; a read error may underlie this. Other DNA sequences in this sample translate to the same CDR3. CDR3 bases: TGTGCCAGCAGCTACTGGACAGGCATCAATCAGCCCCAGCATTTT. This gives the protein CASSYWTGINQPQHF. The chain joins TRBV6-2 or TRBV6-3 to TRBJ1-5; 7 bases line up with TRBD1. Per the germline V gene, CDR1 is MNHEY and CDR2 is SVGEGT. CDR3 length: 15 amino acids.

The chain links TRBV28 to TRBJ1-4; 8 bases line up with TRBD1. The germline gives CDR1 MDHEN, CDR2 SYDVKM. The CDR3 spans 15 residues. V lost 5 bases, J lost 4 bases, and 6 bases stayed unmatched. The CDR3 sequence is CASSLNRGINEKLFF. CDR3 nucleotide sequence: TGTGCCAGCAGTCTAAACAGGGGGATTAATGAAAAACTGTTTTTT.

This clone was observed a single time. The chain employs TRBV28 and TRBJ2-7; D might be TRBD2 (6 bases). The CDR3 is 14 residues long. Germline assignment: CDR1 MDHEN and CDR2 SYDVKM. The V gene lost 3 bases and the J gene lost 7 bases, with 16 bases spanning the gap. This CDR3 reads CASSFSWGVGEQYF. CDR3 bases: TGTGCCAGCAGTTTCAGCTGGGGGGTAGGGGAGCAGTACTTC.

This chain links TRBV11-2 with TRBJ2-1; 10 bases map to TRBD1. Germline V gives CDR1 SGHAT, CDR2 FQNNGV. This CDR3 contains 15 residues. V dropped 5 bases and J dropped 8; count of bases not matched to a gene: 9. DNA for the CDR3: TGTGCCAGCAGCCACCGGGACAGGGGTCGGCATGAGCAGTTCTTC. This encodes CASSHRDRGRHEQFF.

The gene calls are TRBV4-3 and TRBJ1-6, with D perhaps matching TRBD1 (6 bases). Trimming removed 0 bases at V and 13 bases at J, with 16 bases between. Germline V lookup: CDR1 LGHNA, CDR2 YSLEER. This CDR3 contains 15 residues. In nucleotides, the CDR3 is TGCGCCAGCAGCCAAGATCCGACAGGCTCGGGGCCCCTCCACTTT. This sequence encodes CASSQDPTGSGPLHF.

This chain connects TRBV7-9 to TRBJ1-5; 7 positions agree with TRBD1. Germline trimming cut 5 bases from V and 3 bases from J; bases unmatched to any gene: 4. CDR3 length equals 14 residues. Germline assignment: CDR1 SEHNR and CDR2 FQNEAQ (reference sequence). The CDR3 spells CASSEGQFNQPQHF. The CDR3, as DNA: TGTGCCAGCAGCGAGGGACAGTTCAATCAGCCCCAGCATTTT.

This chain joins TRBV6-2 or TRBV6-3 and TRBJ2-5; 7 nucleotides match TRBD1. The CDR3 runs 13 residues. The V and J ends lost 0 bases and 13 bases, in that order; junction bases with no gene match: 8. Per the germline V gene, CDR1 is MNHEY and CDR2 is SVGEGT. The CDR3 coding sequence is TGTGCCAGCAGTTACTCGAAGGGGGCCGGATGGTACTTC. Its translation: CASSYSKGAGWYF.

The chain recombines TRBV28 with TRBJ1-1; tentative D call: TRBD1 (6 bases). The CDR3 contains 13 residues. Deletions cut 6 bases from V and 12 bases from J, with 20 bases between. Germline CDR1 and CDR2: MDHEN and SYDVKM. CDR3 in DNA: TGTGCCAGCAGATTGGACAGACAGCACATTTCTTTCTTT. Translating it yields CASRLDRQHISFF.

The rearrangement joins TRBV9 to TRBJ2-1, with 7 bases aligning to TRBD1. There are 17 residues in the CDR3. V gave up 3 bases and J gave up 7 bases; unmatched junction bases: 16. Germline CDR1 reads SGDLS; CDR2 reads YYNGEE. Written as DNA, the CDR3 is TGTGCCAGCAGCGCCCCCTATAAGGGACAGACTGGTAATGAGCAGTTCTTC. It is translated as CASSAPYKGQTGNEQFF.

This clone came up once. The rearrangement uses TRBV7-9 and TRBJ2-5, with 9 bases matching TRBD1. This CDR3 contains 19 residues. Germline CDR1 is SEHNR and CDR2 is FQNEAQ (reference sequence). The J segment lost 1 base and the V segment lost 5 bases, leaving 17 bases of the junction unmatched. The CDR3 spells CASSPRRGQGHMIQETQYF. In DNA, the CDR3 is TGTGCCAGCAGCCCTCGGCGGGGACAGGGTCACATGATCCAAGAGACCCAGTACTTC.

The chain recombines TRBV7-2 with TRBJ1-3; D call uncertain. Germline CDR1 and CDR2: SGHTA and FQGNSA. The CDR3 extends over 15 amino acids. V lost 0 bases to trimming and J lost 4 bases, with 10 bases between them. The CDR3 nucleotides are TGTGCCAGCAGCTTAGCTCGTGCTATAGGAAACACCATATATTTT. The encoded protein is CASSLARAIGNTIYF.

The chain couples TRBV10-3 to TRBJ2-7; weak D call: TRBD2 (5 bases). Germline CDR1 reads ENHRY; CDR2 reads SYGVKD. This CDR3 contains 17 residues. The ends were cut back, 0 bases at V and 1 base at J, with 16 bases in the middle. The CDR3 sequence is CAISESSGPRRSYEQYF. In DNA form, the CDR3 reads TGTGCCATCAGTGAGTCGTCCGGGCCCCGGAGGTCCTACGAGCAGTACTTC.